This TCR beta chain was found in a study of blood T cell repertoires in COVID-19. Across the study: Specimens from acute and convalescent COVID-19 originated in the United States, Italy and Spain. T cells, B-cell-depleted T cells, or PBMCs supplied cDNA or gDNA.

From germline, CDR1 is SGHRS and CDR2 YFSETQ. The CDR3 totals 14 residues. The V end lost 2 bases, the J end lost 2 bases, and 10 bases lay between the germline ends. In the original processing: Quantification of nucleated cells was approximated via reference gene primer amplification. The method was immunoSEQ multiplex PCR; TCRdb's version includes in-frame clones alone and lacks a portion of them. D and trimming come from the DNA, and the V and J calls and clone size come from that table. The sample has approximately 130,000 clones, approximately 90% seen once. V gene TRBV5-1 combines with J gene TRBJ2-5, with D hard to call. This receptor was identified in a woman in her fifties or sixties with acute or convalescent COVID-19. Sequenced material: peripheral blood. The CDR3 is CASSFALPQETQYF. The CDR3, as DNA: TGCGCCAGCAGCTTTGCGCTGCCACAAGAGACCCAGTACTTC.